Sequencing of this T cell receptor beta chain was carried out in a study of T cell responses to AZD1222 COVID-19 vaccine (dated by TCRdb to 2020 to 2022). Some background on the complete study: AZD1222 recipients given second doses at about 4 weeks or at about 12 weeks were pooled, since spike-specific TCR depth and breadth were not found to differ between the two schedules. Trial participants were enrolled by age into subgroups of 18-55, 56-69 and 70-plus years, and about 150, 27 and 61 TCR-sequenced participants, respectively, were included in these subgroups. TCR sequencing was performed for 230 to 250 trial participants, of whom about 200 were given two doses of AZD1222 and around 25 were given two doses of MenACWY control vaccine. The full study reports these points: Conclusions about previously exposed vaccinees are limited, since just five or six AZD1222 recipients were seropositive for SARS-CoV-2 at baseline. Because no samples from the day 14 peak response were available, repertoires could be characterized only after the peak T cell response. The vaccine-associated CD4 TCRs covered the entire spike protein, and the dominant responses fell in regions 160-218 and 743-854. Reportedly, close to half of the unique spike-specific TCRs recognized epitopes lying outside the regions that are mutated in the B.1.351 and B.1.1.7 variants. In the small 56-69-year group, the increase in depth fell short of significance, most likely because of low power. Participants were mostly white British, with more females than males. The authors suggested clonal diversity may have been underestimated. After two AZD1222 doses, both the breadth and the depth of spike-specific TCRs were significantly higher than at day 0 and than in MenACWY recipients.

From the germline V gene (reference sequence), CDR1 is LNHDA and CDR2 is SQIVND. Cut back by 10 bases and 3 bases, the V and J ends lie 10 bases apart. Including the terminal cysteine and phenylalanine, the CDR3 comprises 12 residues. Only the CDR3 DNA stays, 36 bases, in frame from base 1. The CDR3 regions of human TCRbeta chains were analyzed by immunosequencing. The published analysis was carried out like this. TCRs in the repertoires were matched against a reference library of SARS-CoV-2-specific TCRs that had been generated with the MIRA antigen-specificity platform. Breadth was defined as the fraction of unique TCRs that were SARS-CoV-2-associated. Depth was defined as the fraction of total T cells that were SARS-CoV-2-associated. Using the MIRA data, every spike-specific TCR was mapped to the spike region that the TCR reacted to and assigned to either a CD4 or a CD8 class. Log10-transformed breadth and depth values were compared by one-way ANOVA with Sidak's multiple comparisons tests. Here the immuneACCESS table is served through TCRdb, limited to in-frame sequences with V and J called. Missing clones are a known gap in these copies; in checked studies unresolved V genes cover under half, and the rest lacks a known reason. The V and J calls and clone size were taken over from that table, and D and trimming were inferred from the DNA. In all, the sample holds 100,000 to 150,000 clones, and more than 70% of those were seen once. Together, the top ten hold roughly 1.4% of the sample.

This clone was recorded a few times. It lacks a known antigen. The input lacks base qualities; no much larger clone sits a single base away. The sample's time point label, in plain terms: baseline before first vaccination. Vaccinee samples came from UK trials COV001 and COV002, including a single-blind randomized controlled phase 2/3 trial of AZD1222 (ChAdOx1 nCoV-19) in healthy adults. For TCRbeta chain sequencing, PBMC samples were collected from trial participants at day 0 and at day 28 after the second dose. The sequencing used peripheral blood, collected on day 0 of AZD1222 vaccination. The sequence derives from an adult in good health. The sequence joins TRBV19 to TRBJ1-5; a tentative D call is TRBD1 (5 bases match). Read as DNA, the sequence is TGTGCCACCAAGGGGACCAATCAGCCCCAGCATTTT. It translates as CATKGTNQPQHF.